One and the same sample provided the 22 T cell receptor beta chains below, sequenced in a study of blood T cell repertoires in COVID-19. Assay used: immunoSEQ multiplex PCR; TCRdb lists only in-frame clones, some missing. Among a few hundred thousand clones listed, about 83% were seen once. Material for sequencing was peripheral blood. The source is a woman aged 50 to 60 with acute or convalescent COVID-19.

The gene calls are TRBV11-2 and TRBJ1-4; D is perhaps TRBD1 (6 bases). Trimming removed 5 bases from V and 8 bases from J, with 24 bases in between. From germline, CDR1 is SGHAT and CDR2 FQNNGV. The CDR3 runs 17 residues. The CDR3 DNA follows: TGTGCCAGCAGCACTTATATGGACCCCGGGACACTAGAAAAACTGTTTTTT. This gives the protein CASSTYMDPGTLEKLFF.

Only a few counts were recorded for this clone. This chain connects TRBV7-2 to TRBJ1-5; D possibly corresponds to TRBD1 (6 bases). V dropped 7 bases and J dropped 3 bases, with 10 bases sitting between them. This CDR3 region has 13 residues. Germline V gene lookup returns CDR1 SGHTA and CDR2 FQGNSA. Here the CDR3 reads CASNRQVNQPQHF. CDR3 in DNA: TGTGCCAGCAACCGACAGGTCAATCAGCCCCAGCATTTT. Based on the CDR3 plus reference TRBV7-2 and TRBJ1-5, the full variable domain is GAGVSQSPSNKVTEKGKDVELRCDPISGHTALYWYRQSLGQGLEFLIYFQGNSAPDKSGLPSDRFSAERTGGSVSTLTIQRTQQEDSAVYLCASNRQVNQPQHFGDGTRLSIL.

The sample holds a few counts of this clone. The V call is TRBV6-5, the J call TRBJ1-1; the D is unclear. Germline CDR1 reads MNHEY; CDR2 reads SVGAGI. V was shortened by 2 bases and J by 0 bases, with 10 bases between the two germline ends. This CDR3 region has 15 residues. The CDR3 loop is CASSYIGSVNTEAFF. The DNA of the CDR3 is TGTGCCAGCAGTTACATCGGGTCGGTGAACACTGAAGCTTTCTTT.

The chain recombines TRBV27 with TRBJ2-5; 9 nucleotides line up with TRBD2. Germline V gives CDR1 MNHEY, CDR2 SMNVEV (reference sequence). The CDR3 contains 14 residues. V was pared by 3 bases and J by 5 bases, with 4 bases of the junction left unmatched. The CDR3 sequence: CASSLRTSEETQYF. CDR3 DNA: TGTGCCAGCAGTTTGCGGACTAGCGAGGAGACCCAGTACTTC.

V gene TRBV28 combines with J gene TRBJ2-7; tentatively, D is TRBD1 (5 bases). The CDR3 runs to 13 residues. Germline CDR1 reads MDHEN; CDR2 reads SYDVKM. Trimming took off 1 base at V and 2 bases at J, with 6 bases between the two ends. CDR3 protein: CASSLSGTYEQYV. The CDR3 bases are TGTGCCAGCAGTTTATCAGGGACCTACGAGCAGTACGTC.

This chain joins TRBV16 and TRBJ1-5; D gene unclear. Trimming took off 4 bases at V and 6 bases at J, with 13 bases between the two ends. The germline CDR1 and CDR2 sequences are KGHSY and FQNENV. This CDR3 is built from 14 residues. The CDR3 DNA sequence: TGTGCCAGCAGCCCCCCGGCGGGGTTTCAGCCCCAGCATTTT. The encoded protein is CASSPPAGFQPQHF.

The chain has TRBV4-2 and TRBJ1-4, with 7 nucleotides matching TRBD1. The CDR3 covers 18 residues. V shed 0 bases and J 8 bases; nucleotides not matched to a gene: 15. Germline CDR1 is LGHNA and CDR2 is YNFKEQ. The DNA of the CDR3 is TGTGCCAGCAGCCAAGATCTTGTTTCGACAGGGAGAGAAGAAAAACTGTTTTTT. It yields the protein CASSQDLVSTGREEKLFF.

This CDR3 reads CASSQRQASGELFF. The DNA for the CDR3 is TGTGCCAGCAGCCAACGGCAGGCATCCGGGGAGCTGTTTTTT. The rearrangement uses TRBV3-1 (or the pseudogene TRBV3-2) and TRBJ2-2; no clear D gene. This CDR3 is 14 amino acids long. Germline V gives CDR1 LGHDT, CDR2 YNNKEL (reference sequence). Trimming cost V 2 bases and J 6 bases, with 10 bases left between them.

The chain couples TRBV6-5 to TRBJ2-7, with a tentative D call TRBD1 (5 bases). CDR1 is MNHEY and CDR2 is SVGAGI in the germline V gene. The length of the CDR3 is 14 residues. Trimming took 7 bases from V and 0 from J, leaving 13 bases between them. The CDR3 sequence is CASTSERGSYEQYV. The CDR3 bases are TGTGCCAGCACCTCTGAAAGGGGCTCCTACGAGCAGTACGTC.

This clone was seen a handful of times. V gene TRBV9 combines with J gene TRBJ2-5; 8 nucleotides align to TRBD2. CDR1 is SGDLS, CDR2 YYNGEE, per germline. The CDR3 is 15 amino acids. Trimming removed 3 bases from V and 2 bases from J; junction bases left unmatched: 6. As DNA, the CDR3 is TGTGCCAGCAGCGCGCGGGGGGCCCAACAAGAGACCCAGTACTTC. As protein: CASSARGAQQETQYF. Full variable domain (rest looked up from reference TRBV9 and TRBJ2-5): DSGVTQTPKHLITATGQRVTLRCSPRSGDLSVYWYQQSLDQGLQFLIQYYNGEERAKGNILERFSAQQFPDLHSELNLSSLELGDSALYFCASSARGAQQETQYFGPGTRLLVL.

The chain has TRBV11-1 and TRBJ2-5, with TRBD2 as a possible D gene (6 bases). CDR3 length equals 15 residues. Germline CDR1 SGHAT, CDR2 FQDESV (reference sequence). The ends were cut back, 0 bases at V and 8 bases at J, with 16 bases in the middle. The CDR3 region is CASSLALATSPTQYF. CDR3 bases: TGTGCCAGCAGCTTAGCGCTAGCGACCTCTCCAACCCAGTACTTC.

V is TRBV5-1 and J is TRBJ1-4; TRBD1 might be the D (6 bases). This CDR3 spans 15 amino acids. V lost 3 bases and J 6 bases, leaving 15 bases between the germline ends. The V gene's germline CDR1 is SGHRS and CDR2 YFSETQ. The CDR3 is CASSSPGAGDEKLFF. In nucleotides, the CDR3 is TGCGCCAGCAGCTCCCCGGGGGCGGGGGATGAAAAACTGTTTTTT.

The chain links TRBV9 to TRBJ2-1, with 10 bases identical to TRBD1. This CDR3 has 14 amino acids. Per germline, CDR1 SGDLS and CDR2 YYNGEE. The J segment lost 8 bases and the V segment lost 6 bases, leaving 8 bases of the junction unmatched. The DNA for the CDR3 is TGTGCCAGCAACCGACAGGGGGCAGGGGATGAGCAGTTCTTC. It translates to CASNRQGAGDEQFF. The variable domain in full, completed from reference TRBV9 and TRBJ2-1, reads DSGVTQTPKHLITATGQRVTLRCSPRSGDLSVYWYQQSLDQGLQFLIQYYNGEERAKGNILERFSAQQFPDLHSELNLSSLELGDSALYFCASNRQGAGDEQFFGPGTRLTVL.

This chain joins TRBV12-3 or TRBV12-4 and TRBJ1-5; D perhaps matches TRBD1 (5 bases). Trimming took off 4 bases at V and 8 bases at J, with 9 bases between the two ends. This CDR3 has 12 amino acids. CDR3 in amino acids: CASSSPTEPQHF. The CDR3 region has the DNA TGTGCCAGCAGTTCCCCGACAGAGCCCCAGCATTTT.

This rearrangement joins TRBV5-1 to TRBJ2-1, with 16 bases lining up with TRBD2. CDR3 length equals 17 residues. The germline V gene encodes CDR1 SGHRS and CDR2 YFSETQ. After removal of 6 bases from V and 0 bases from J, the junction contained 3 bases not matched to a gene. CDR3 loop: CASMGLAGGSSYNEQFF. CDR3 nucleotide sequence: TGCGCCAGCATGGGACTAGCGGGGGGGAGCTCCTACAATGAGCAGTTCTTC.

Comment on this clone: The same CDR3 arises from other DNA sequences in this sample as well. The V and J genes are TRBV6-5 and TRBJ1-1; weak D call: TRBD1 (6 bases). This CDR3 has 14 amino acids. The V end lost 6 bases, the J end lost 1 base, and 12 bases lay between the germline ends. Germline V gives CDR1 MNHEY, CDR2 SVGAGI. The CDR3 nucleotides are TGTGCCAGCAGCAGGGGCACGGAGAACACTGAAGCTTTCTTT. It yields the protein CASSRGTENTEAFF.

The chain joins TRBV9 to TRBJ2-1, with TRBD2 matching 13 bases. Germline lookup yields CDR1 SGDLS and CDR2 YYNGEE. The CDR3 covers 16 residues. With V trimmed by 0 bases and J by 5 bases, 2 bases remained unmatched. The CDR3 region is CASSVGGLAGNNEQFF. The CDR3 DNA reads as TGTGCCAGCAGCGTAGGGGGACTAGCGGGAAACAATGAGCAGTTCTTC.

The gene calls are TRBV7-3 and TRBJ2-1; 10 positions agree with TRBD2. The J segment lost 0 bases and the V segment lost 5 bases, leaving 7 bases of the junction unmatched. CDR3 length: 17 residues. The germline V gene has CDR1 SGHTA and CDR2 FQGTGA. DNA for the CDR3: TGTGCCAGCAGCCAGGGACTAGCGACCAGCTCCTACAATGAGCAGTTCTTC. Amino acids: CASSQGLATSSYNEQFF.

The V call is TRBV27, the J call TRBJ1-5; 7 nucleotides line up with TRBD1. V shed 6 bases and J 0 bases; nucleotides not matched to a gene: 8. This CDR3 has 16 amino acids. Per the germline V gene, CDR1 is MNHEY and CDR2 is SMNVEV (reference sequence). This chain's CDR3 is CASSTSTGLSNQPQHF. The CDR3 coding sequence is TGTGCCAGCAGCACATCGACAGGGCTTAGCAATCAGCCCCAGCATTTT.

CDR3: CAWAQAPGNTIYF. CDR3 in DNA: TGTGCCTGGGCACAGGCTCCTGGAAACACCATATATTTT. The V gene is TRBV30, the J gene TRBJ1-3; TRBD1 is a possible D gene (5 bases). The CDR3 sequence is 13 residues long. Trimming removed 5 bases from V and 2 bases from J, with 10 bases in between. CDR1 GTSNPN and CDR2 SVGIG come from the germline V gene (reference sequence).

This clone was observed a handful of times. The genes are TRBV6-4 and TRBJ2-7; 8 positions match TRBD2. This CDR3 has 18 residues. V gave up 0 bases and J gave up 4 bases; unmatched junction bases: 14. Per the germline V gene, CDR1 is MRHNA and CDR2 is SNTAGT. The CDR3 here is CASSDSREDAGRPYEQYV. For the CDR3, the DNA is TGTGCCAGCAGTGACTCGCGGGAGGACGCGGGGAGACCGTACGAGCAGTACGTC.

The chain links TRBV3-1 (or the pseudogene TRBV3-2) to TRBJ1-5, with 7 bases that match TRBD1. V dropped 2 bases and J dropped 4; count of bases not matched to a gene: 5. The length of the CDR3 is 15 residues. Per germline, CDR1 LGHDT and CDR2 YNNKEL (reference sequence). Here the CDR3 reads CASSQRSGGNQPQHF. DNA of the CDR3: TGTGCCAGCAGCCAACGGTCAGGGGGGAATCAGCCCCAGCATTTT.